This entry is about one TCR beta chain. TCRdb used MiXCR to reprocess the RT-PCR reads, holding one entry per CDR3 protein. In the table there are about 680,000 distinct CDR3 sequences, 12% to 15% of which are singletons. V was pared by 4 bases and J by 7 bases, with 9 bases of the junction left unmatched. The CDR3 length is 16 residues. The germline gives CDR1 MGHRA, CDR2 YSYEKL. This TCR was recovered from a female donor in good health, serving as a healthy control. This chain joins TRBV4-1 and TRBJ1-6, with 8 positions matching TRBD1. The sequencing sample was made of memory CD4+ T cells from blood. The CDR3 DNA is TGCGCCAGCAGCCGGCTATCAGGGGGCAGGAATTCACCCCTCCACTTT. Amino acid sequence: CASSRLSGGRNSPLHF.